The 7 T cell receptor beta chains in this list originate from one sample, sequenced in a study of beta chain features in type 1 diabetes. Investigators reverse transcribed all isolated RNA, so they sequenced expressed TCRB transcripts. Some clones are missing from TCRdb's copy, which holds only in-frame ones; the method was immunoSEQ multiplex PCR. The sample consists of about 650,000 clones, 9.5% to 15% of them appearing once. Their recognized antigens are unknown. Whole-study results and caveats: Shorter TCRB CDR3s, moderately but significantly so, were found in Type 1 diabetes patients in all four CD4+ subsets.

Sequenced input: naive CD4+ T cells from blood. Every receptor here comes from a man aged 25-45 years with type 1 diabetes.

This clone was seen a handful of times. The chain has TRBV29-1 and TRBJ2-7; D could derive from TRBD1 or TRBD2 (5 bases each). The CDR3 is 12 amino acids. Germline lookup yields CDR1 SQVTM and CDR2 ANQGSEA. V lost 6 bases to trimming and J lost 3 bases, with 12 bases between them. CDR3 region: CSVGDRYYEQYF. In DNA form, the CDR3 reads TGCAGCGTAGGGGACCGATACTACGAGCAGTACTTC.

About this clone: Other DNA sequences in the sample encode the same CDR3. V is TRBV6-5 and J is TRBJ2-1; D unresolved. Trimming cost V 3 bases and J 4 bases, with 7 bases left between them. CDR1 MNHEY and CDR2 SVGAGI come from the germline V gene. CDR3 length equals 13 residues. DNA for the CDR3: TGTGCCAGCAGTTATGTACGGTACAATGAGCAGTTCTTC. Residues: CASSYVRYNEQFF.

The genes are TRBV5-1 and TRBJ2-3; D gene unclear. This CDR3 comprises 15 residues. The V end was cut by 0 bases, the J end by 4 bases, with 12 bases between. Germline V lookup: CDR1 SGHRS, CDR2 YFSETQ. This CDR3 reads CASSLGPGDADTQYF. CDR3 nucleotides: TGCGCCAGCAGCTTGGGCCCAGGCGATGCAGATACGCAGTATTTT.

The table lists this clone with a few counts. Other DNA variants within this sample encode the same CDR3. This chain links TRBV2 with TRBJ2-7, with 10 bases identical to TRBD1. Germline lookup yields CDR1 SNHLY and CDR2 FYNNEI. The CDR3 is made up of 14 amino acids. J was trimmed by 3 bases and V by 4 bases; bases with no gene match: 3. CDR3 DNA sequence: TGTGCCAGCAGTGTAGGGACAGGGGACTACGAGCAGTACTTC. The encoded protein is CASSVGTGDYEQYF.

The table lists this clone with a count of one. The chain is built from TRBV4-3 and TRBJ2-2; 7 bases match TRBD1. V trimming: 4 bases; J trimming: 7 bases; junction bases outside the gene matches: 6. CDR1 is LGHNA and CDR2 is YSLEER in the germline V gene. The CDR3 is 14 amino acids. The CDR3, as DNA: TGCGCCAGCAGCCCACGACAGGGTCACGGGGAGCTGTTTTTT. This codes for CASSPRQGHGELFF.

This clone was detected only a few times. The chain joins TRBV7-2 to TRBJ1-4; TRBD1 is a possible D gene (6 bases). This CDR3 spans 15 amino acids. Per germline, CDR1 SGHTA and CDR2 FQGNSA. V shed 5 bases and J shed 8 bases, with 18 bases lying between them. The CDR3 sequence: CASSLGQGKREKLFF. Written as DNA, the CDR3 is TGTGCCAGCAGCCTTGGGCAGGGGAAGAGGGAAAAACTGTTTTTT. The variable domain in full, with the rest retrieved from reference TRBV7-2 and TRBJ1-4, is GAGVSQSPSNKVTEKGKDVELRCDPISGHTALYWYRQSLGQGLEFLIYFQGNSAPDKSGLPSDRFSAERTGGSVSTLTIQRTQQEDSAVYLCASSLGQGKREKLFFGSGTQLSVL.

The chain uses TRBV7-9 and TRBJ1-4, with a weak D call TRBD1 (5 bases). Germline V CDR1 and CDR2: SEHNR, FQNEAQ (reference sequence). The CDR3 runs to 13 residues. Trimming removed 3 bases from V and 5 bases from J, with 7 bases in between. CDR3 region: CASSFGGNEKLFF. In DNA, the CDR3 is TGTGCCAGCAGCTTTGGGGGGAATGAAAAACTGTTTTTT.